This T cell receptor (beta chain) was recorded in a study of sequential checkpoint blockade in melanoma. Study details: Each arm's sequence ended with maintenance nivolumab.

Looked up from germline, CDR1 is LNHDA and CDR2 is SQIVND (reference sequence). With 4 bases removed from V and 1 base from J, the gap between germline ends came to 7 bases. The CDR3 is 13 amino acids. Treatment indicated: randomized to nivolumab then ipilimumab (arm A) or the reverse (arm B). From thawed PBMCs, live CD3+CD8+ cells negative for CD19 and CD56 were sorted. This clone has a handful of counts. Here immunoSEQ multiplex PCR was the method, and the copy in TCRdb shows in-frame clones only, minus some. This table holds roughly 11,000 clones, 74% found once. The TCR sequence derives from a human donor with melanoma. The starting material was CD8+ T cells sorted from blood (inferred from file names), obtained from a patient given nivolumab and ipilimumab in sequence. V and J are TRBV19 and TRBJ1-1; D remains ambiguous. The CDR3 loop reads CASSRARNTEAFF. The CDR3 DNA is TGTGCCAGTAGTAGGGCAAGGAACACTGAAGCTTTCTTT.